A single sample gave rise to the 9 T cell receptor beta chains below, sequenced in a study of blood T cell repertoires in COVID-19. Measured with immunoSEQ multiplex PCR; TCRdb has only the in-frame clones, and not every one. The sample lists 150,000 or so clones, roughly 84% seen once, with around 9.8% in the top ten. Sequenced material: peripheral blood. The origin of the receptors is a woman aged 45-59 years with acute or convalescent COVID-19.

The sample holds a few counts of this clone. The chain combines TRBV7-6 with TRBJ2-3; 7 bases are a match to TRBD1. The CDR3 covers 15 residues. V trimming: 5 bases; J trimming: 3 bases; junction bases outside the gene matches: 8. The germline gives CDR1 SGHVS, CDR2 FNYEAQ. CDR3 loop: CASSRQGYRTDTQYF. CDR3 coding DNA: TGTGCCAGCAGCCGACAGGGTTATAGGACAGATACGCAGTATTTT. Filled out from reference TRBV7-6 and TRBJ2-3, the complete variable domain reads GAGVSQSPRYKVTKRGQDVALRCDPISGHVSLYWYRQALGQGPEFLTYFNYEAQQDKSGLPNDRFSAERPEGSISTLTIQRTEQRDSAMYRCASSRQGYRTDTQYFGPGTRLTVL.

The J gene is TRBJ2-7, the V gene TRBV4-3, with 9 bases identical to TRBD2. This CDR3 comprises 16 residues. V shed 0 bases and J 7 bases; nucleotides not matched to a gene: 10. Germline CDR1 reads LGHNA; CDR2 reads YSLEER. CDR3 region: CASSQDAGSGSWEQYF. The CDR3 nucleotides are TGCGCCAGCAGCCAAGATGCTGGTAGCGGGAGTTGGGAGCAGTACTTC.

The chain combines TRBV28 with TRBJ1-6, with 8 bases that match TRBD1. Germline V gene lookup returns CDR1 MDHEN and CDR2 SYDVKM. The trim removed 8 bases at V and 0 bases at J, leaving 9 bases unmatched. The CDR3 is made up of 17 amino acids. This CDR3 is CASSFGDRSSYNSPLHF. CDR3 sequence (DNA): TGTGCCAGCTCCTTCGGGGACAGGAGCTCCTATAATTCACCCCTCCACTTT.

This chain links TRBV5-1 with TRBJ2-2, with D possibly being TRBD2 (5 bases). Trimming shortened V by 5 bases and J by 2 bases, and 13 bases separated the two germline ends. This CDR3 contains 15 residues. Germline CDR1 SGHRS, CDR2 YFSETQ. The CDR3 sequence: CASREVQINTGELFF. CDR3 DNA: TGCGCCAGCAGGGAGGTACAGATAAACACCGGGGAGCTGTTTTTT. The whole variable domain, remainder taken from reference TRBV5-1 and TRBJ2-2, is KAGVTQTPRYLIKTRGQQVTLSCSPISGHRSVSWYQQTPGQGLQFLFEYFSETQRNKGNFPGRFSGRQFSNSRSEMNVSTLELGDSALYLCASREVQINTGELFFGEGSRLTVL.

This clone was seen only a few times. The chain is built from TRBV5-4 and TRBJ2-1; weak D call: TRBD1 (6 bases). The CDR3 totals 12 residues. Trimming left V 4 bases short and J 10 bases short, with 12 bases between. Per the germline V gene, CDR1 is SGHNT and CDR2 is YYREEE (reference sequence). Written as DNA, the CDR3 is TGTGCCAGCAGCCTCCTGGACAGAGAGCAGTTCTTC. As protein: CASSLLDREQFF.

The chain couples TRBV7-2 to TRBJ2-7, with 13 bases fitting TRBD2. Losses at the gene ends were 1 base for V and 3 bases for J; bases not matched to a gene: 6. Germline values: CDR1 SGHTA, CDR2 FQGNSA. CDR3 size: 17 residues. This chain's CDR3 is CASSLVGLAGAYYEQYF. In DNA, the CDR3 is TGTGCCAGCAGCTTAGTTGGACTAGCGGGGGCCTACTACGAGCAGTACTTC.

The CDR3 reads CAAGPGELFF. DNA for the CDR3: TGTGCGGCAGGTCCCGGGGAGCTGTTTTTT. The chain joins TRBV28 to TRBJ2-2; no reliable D call. This CDR3 comprises 10 residues. CDR1 and CDR2 (germline): MDHEN, SYDVKM.

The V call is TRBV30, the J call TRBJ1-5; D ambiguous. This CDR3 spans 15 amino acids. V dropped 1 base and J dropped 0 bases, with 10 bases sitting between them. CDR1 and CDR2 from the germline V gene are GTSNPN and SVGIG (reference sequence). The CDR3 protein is CAWSDLGHSNQPQHF. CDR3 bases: TGTGCCTGGAGTGATCTTGGGCATAGCAATCAGCCCCAGCATTTT.

The CDR3 region has the DNA TGTGCCAGCAGCTTGGAGGGTCCTAGGAGGGCCTACGAGCAGTACTTC. Amino acids: CASSLEGPRRAYEQYF. V usage is TRBV5-6 and J usage is TRBJ2-7, with D maybe TRBD2 (6 bases). The CDR3 runs to 16 residues. The germline gives CDR1 SGHDT, CDR2 YYEEEE. Between the trimmed V and J ends, which lost 0 bases and 2 bases, there was a span of 15 bases.